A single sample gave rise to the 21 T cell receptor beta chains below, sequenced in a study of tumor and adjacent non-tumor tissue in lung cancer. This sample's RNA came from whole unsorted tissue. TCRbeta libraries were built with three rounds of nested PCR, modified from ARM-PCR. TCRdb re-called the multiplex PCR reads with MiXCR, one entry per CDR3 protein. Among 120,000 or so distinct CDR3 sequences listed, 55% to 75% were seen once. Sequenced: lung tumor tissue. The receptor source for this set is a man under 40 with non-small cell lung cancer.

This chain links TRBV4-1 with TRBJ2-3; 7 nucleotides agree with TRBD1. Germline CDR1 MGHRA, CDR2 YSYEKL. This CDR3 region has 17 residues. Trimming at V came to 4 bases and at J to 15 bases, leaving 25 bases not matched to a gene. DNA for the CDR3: TGCGCCAGCAGCCCCGCCCGGGCAGGGGGAATCCCCGATAGGCAATATTTT. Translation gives CASSPARAGGIPDRQYF.

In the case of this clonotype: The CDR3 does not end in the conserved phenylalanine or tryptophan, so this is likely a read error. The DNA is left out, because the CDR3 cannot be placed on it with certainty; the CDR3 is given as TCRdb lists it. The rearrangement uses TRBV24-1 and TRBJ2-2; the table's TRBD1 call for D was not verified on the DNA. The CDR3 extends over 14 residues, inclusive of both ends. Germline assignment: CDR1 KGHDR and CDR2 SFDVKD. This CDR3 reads CATSNRGTTGEPFS.

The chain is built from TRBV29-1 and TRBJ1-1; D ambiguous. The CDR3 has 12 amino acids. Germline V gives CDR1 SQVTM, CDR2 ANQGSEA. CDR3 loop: CGVVATHTEAFF. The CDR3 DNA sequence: TGCGGTGTTGTAGCCACCCACACTGAAGCTTTCTTT.

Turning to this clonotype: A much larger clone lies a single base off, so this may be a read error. The CDR3 bases are TGTGCCAGCAGCTCGGTGGCTGACAATGAGCAGTTCTTC. Encoded protein: CASSSVADNEQFF. The chain employs TRBV7-2 and TRBJ2-1; D call uncertain. In germline, CDR1 is SGHTA, CDR2 FQGNSA. The CDR3 runs 13 residues. Trimming shortened V by 4 bases and J by 5 bases, and 9 bases separated the two germline ends.

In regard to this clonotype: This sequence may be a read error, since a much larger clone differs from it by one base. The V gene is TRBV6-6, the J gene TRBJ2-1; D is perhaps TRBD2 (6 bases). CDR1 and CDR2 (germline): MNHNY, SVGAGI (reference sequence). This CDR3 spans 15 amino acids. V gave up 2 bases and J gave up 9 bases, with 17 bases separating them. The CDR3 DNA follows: TGTGCCAGCAGTTACCCCCCCCCTAGCGCAGGTGAGCAGTTCTTC. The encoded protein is CASSYPPPSAGEQFF.

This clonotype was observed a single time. The CDR3 coding sequence is TGTGCCAGCAGTCGACTAGGCAGCACAGATACGCAGTATTTT. This encodes CASSRLGSTDTQYF. The genes are TRBV11-2 and TRBJ2-3; D is possibly TRBD2 (6 bases). The CDR3 has 14 amino acids. Trimming removed 6 bases at V and 0 bases at J, with 10 bases between. CDR1 is SGHAT and CDR2 is FQNNGV in the germline V gene.

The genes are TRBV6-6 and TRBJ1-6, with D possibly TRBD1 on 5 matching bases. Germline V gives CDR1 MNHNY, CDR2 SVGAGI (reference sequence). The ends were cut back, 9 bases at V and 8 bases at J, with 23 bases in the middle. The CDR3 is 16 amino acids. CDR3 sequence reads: CASSGGRAGVYSPLHF. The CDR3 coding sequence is TGTGCCAGTAGTGGGGGACGGGCGGGGGTTTATTCACCCCTCCACTTT.

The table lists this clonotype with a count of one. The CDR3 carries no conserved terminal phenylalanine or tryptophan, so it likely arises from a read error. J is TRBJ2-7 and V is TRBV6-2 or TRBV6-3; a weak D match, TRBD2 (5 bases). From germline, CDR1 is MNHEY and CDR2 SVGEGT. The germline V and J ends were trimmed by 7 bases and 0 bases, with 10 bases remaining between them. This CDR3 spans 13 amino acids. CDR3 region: CASMASGSYEQYI. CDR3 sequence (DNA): TGTGCCAGCATGGCAAGCGGCTCCTACGAGCAGTACATC.

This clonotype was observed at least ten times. For the CDR3, the DNA is TGTGCCAGCAGCTCCGACAGGGACGGGGACACTGAAGCTTTCTTT. This sequence encodes CASSSDRDGDTEAFF. The rearrangement joins TRBV5-4 to TRBJ1-1, with 7 bases matching TRBD1. This CDR3 is built from 15 residues. The germline CDR1 and CDR2 sequences are SGHNT and YYREEE (reference sequence). V lost 3 bases, J lost 3 bases, and 8 bases stayed unmatched.

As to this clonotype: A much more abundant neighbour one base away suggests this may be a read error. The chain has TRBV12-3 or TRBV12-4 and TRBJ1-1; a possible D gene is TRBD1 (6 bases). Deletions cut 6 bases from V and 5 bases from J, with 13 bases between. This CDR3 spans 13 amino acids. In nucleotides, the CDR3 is TGTGCCAGCAGCAAACCAGGGGATACTGAAGCTTTCTTT. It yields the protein CASSKPGDTEAFF.

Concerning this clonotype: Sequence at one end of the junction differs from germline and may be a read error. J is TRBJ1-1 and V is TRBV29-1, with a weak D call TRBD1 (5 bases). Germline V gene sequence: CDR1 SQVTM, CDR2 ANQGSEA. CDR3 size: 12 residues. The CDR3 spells CSLRDGYTEAFF. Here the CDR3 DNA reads TGCAGCCTTAGGGACGGATACACGGAAGCTTTCTTT.

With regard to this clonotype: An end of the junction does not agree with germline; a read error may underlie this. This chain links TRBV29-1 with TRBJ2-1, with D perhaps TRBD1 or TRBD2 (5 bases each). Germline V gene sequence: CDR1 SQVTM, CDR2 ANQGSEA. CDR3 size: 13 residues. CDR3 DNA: TGCAGCGCTGAGGGGTCTTCCTACAATGAGCAGTTATTC. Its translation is CSAEGSSYNEQLF.

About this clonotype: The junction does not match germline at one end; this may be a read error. The CDR3 bases are TGCAGTGCAAAGGGAGCGGGAGGGCCTGACGAGCAATACTTC. Its translation is CSAKGAGGPDEQYF. The chain employs TRBV20-1 and TRBJ2-7; 10 bases align to TRBD2. Germline V gives CDR1 DFQATT, CDR2 SNEGSKA (reference sequence). The CDR3 loop spans 14 amino acids.

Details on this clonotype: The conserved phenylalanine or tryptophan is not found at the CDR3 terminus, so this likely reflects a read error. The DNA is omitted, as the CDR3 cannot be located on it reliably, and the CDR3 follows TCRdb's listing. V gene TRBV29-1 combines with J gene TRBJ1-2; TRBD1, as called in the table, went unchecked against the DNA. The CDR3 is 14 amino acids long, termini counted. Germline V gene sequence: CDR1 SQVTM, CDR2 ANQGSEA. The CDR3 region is CSVEGDRGGESYTL.

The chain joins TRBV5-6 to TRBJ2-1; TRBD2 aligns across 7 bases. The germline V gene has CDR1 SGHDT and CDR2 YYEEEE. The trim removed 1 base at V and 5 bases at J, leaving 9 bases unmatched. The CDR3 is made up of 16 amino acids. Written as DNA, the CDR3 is TGTGCCAGCAGCTTGCTGGCGGGAGTAATGAACAATGAGCAGTTCTTC. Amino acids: CASSLLAGVMNNEQFF.

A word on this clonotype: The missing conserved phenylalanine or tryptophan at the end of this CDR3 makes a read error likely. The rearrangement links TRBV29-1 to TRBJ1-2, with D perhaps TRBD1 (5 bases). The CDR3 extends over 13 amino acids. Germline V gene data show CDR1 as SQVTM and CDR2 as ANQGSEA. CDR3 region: CSEGSGTDYGYTL. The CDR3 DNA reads TGTAGCGAGGGGTCGGGTACGGACTATGGCTACACCTTA.

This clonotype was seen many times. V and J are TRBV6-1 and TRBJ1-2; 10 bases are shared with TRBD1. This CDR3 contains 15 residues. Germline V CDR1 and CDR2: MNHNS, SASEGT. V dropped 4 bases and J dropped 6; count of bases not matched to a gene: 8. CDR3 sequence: CASSAGTGVWNGYTF. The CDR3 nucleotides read TGTGCCAGCAGTGCCGGGACAGGGGTGTGGAATGGCTACACCTTC.

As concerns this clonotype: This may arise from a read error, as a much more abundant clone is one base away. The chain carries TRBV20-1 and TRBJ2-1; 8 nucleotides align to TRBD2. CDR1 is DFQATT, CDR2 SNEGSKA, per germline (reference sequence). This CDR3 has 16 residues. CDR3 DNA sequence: TGCAGAGCTAGAGAGGTAGCGGGGTTTGCCTACAATGAGCAGTTCTTC. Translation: CRAREVAGFAYNEQFF.

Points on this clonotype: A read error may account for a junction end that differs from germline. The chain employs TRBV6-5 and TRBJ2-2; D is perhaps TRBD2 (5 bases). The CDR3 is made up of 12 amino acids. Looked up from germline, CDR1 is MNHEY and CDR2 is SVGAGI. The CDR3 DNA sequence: TGTGCCAGTAGTTACACGCTCGGGAAGCTGTTTTTT. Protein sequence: CASSYTLGKLFF.

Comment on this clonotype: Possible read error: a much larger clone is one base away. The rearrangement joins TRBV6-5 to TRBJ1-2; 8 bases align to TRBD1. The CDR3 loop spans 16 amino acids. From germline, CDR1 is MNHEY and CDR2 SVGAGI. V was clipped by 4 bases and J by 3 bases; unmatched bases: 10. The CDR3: CASSSAGGQDYYGYTF. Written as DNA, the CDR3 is TGTGCCAGCAGTTCCGCTGGGGGACAGGACTACTATGGCTACACCTTC.

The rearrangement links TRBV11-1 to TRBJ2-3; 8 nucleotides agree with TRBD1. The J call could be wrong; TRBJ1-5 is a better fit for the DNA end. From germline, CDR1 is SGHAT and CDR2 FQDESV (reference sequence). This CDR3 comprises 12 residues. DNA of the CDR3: TGTGCCAGCAGTTCAGGGGGCGGGACGCAGCATTTT. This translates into CASSSGGGTQHF.